Listed below are T cell receptor beta chains from one sample, sequenced in a study of a mutant IDH1 vaccine in newly diagnosed glioma. Sequencing used immunoSEQ multiplex PCR; TCRdb keeps in-frame clones, though not all of them. This sample has about 68,000 clones, with approximately 79% found just once. The sequencing used PBMCs, collected from a glioma patient treated with radiotherapy, temozolomide or both. The receptors here all came from a man in his fifties or sixties with glioma. Each CDR3 is given with its conserved first and last residue. A D gene is named only where the DNA matches it firmly. The size field is filled for only some rows; it gives once, few, many or a size class.

j_gene,abundance,d_gene,v_gene,CDR3aa,CDR3nt
TRBJ2-5,NA,NA,TRBV10-2,CASGPVQETQYF,TGCGCCAGCGGCCCGGTCCAAGAGACCCAGTACTTC
TRBJ2-2,NA,NA,TRBV9,CASSVVDTGELFF,TGTGCCAGCAGCGTAGTTGACACCGGGGAGCTGTTTTTT
TRBJ1-2,NA,TRBD1,TRBV6-5,CASRDRAVGYGYTF,TGTGCCAGCCGGGACAGGGCCGTTGGGTATGGCTACACCTTC
TRBJ1-5,NA,TRBD1,TRBV18,CASRQGGQPQHF,TGTGCCAGCCGACAGGGCGGACAGCCCCAGCATTTT
TRBJ2-2,NA,TRBD1,TRBV6-5,CASSYSDRADGELFF,TGTGCCAGCAGTTACTCGGACAGGGCGGACGGGGAGCTGTTTTTT
TRBJ1-2,NA,NA,TRBV4-2,CASSQVGLIGHNYGYTF,TGTGCCAGCAGCCAAGTCGGTTTGATAGGACACAACTATGGCTACACCTTC
TRBJ2-7,NA,TRBD2,TRBV4-1,CASSPAGGRSYEQYF,TGCGCCAGCAGCCCAGCGGGGGGGCGCTCCTACGAGCAGTACTTC
TRBJ1-2,NA,NA,TRBV5-8,CASSPRGGDGYTF,TGTGCCAGCAGCCCTCGGGGGGGCGACGGCTACACCTTC
TRBJ2-2,few,NA,TRBV7-2,CASSFQSTGELFF,TGTGCCAGCAGCTTTCAGAGCACCGGGGAGCTGTTTTTT
TRBJ2-2,NA,NA,TRBV13,CASSLVLGTDTGELFF,TGTGCCAGCAGCTTAGTTTTGGGAACCGACACCGGGGAGCTGTTTTTT
TRBJ1-1,few,NA,TRBV7-3,CASSLSLNTEAFF,TGTGCCAGCAGCTTAAGTTTGAACACTGAAGCTTTCTTT